The sequence of this T cell receptor (beta chain) was determined in a study of cytomegalovirus exposure and HLA in healthy donors. Findings and limits, study-wide: Available immune exposure information was restricted to CMV serostatus only. An apparent linkage of common viral pathogens to several of the most significant clusters emerged in a later analysis. An analysis done earlier found most TCR beta V segments productive about 90% or about 30% of the time. In a later analysis, V- and J-gene trimming of beta chains associated with a DCLRE1C missense variant, replicated independently.

Concerning this clone: Its specificity is unknown.

In the PCR, 60 Vbeta and 13 Jbeta primers were used. Sequencing used immunoSEQ multiplex PCR; TCRdb keeps in-frame clones, though not all of them. The sample holds fewer than 120,000 clones, about 80% seen once. The V segment lost 0 bases and the J segment 6 bases; nucleotides outside the gene matches: 2. The CDR3 is 15 amino acids. CDR1 is MNHEY, CDR2 SMNVEV, per germline (reference sequence). This receptor was identified in a man younger than 40 in good health and CMV-seropositive. The chain has TRBV27 and TRBJ1-3, with 10 bases lining up with TRBD1. Sequencing was done on a sample of PBMCs. CDR3 region: CASSLSGTGENTIYF. As DNA, the CDR3 is TGTGCCAGCAGTTTATCCGGGACAGGGGAAAACACCATATATTTT.